This TCR beta chain was captured in a study of blood T cell repertoires in COVID-19. Looking at the study overall: In each case, the material was cDNA or gDNA derived from T cells, B-cell-depleted T cells, or PBMCs.

As handled by the study authors: Reference gene primer amplification yielded estimated nucleated cell counts. The table came from immunoSEQ multiplex PCR; TCRdb's copy has only in-frame clones and leaves some out. The V and J calls and the clone size are those of that table, but D and trimming were determined from the DNA. The table records roughly 250,000 clones, 70% to 90% of them present only once. Sequences were obtained from peripheral blood. This TCR came from a woman aged 40 to 50 with acute or convalescent COVID-19.

The DNA for the CDR3 is TGTGCCAGCAGCCTTAGCCAGCGGTTCCAAGAGACCCAGTACTTC. It specifies CASSLSQRFQETQYF. This chain joins TRBV9 and TRBJ2-5, with D perhaps TRBD2 (5 bases). Trimming left V 4 bases short and J 1 base short, with 14 bases between. The CDR3 covers 15 residues. Germline CDR1 reads SGDLS; CDR2 reads YYNGEE.